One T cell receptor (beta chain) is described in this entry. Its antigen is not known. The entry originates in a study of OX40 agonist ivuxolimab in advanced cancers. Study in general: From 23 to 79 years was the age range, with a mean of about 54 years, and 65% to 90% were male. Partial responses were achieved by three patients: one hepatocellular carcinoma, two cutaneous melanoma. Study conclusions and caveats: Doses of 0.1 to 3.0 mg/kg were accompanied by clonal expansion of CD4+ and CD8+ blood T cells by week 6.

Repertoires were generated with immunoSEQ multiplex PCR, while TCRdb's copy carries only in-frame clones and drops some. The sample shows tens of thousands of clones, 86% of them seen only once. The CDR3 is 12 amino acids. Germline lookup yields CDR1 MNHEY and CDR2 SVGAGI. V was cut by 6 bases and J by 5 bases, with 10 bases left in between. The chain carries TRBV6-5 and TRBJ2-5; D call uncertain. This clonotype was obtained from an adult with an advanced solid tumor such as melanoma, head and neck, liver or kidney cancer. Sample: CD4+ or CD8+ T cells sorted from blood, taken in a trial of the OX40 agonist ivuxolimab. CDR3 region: CASSTQGETQYF. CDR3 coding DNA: TGTGCCAGCAGCACACAAGGGGAGACCCAGTACTTC.